The sequence of this T cell receptor beta chain was determined in a study of cytomegalovirus exposure and HLA in healthy donors. Study-wide points: Highly shared sequence variants in one cluster were likely a sequencing artifact. An analysis was carried out later, and it reportedly showed fewer N-insertions in an Asian-associated ancestry cluster than the approximately 700-donor mean. Several top significant clusters appeared, in a later analysis, to be linked to common viral pathogens. One variant, a missense change in DCLRE1C, was linked in a later analysis to TCR beta V- and J-gene trimming.

PCR primers comprised 60 Vbeta and 13 Jbeta primers. Sequenced by immunoSEQ multiplex PCR; TCRdb stores in-frame clones only, minus some. The table has some 150,000 clones, 70% to 80% seen once. A remark on this clone: Its matching antigen is unknown.

Germline values: CDR1 GTSNPN, CDR2 SVGIG (reference sequence). Germline trimming cut 8 bases from V and 3 bases from J; bases unmatched to any gene: 8. The CDR3 consists of 13 residues. This clonotype was obtained from a man aged 25-40 years in good health and CMV-seropositive. The sample taken for sequencing was PBMCs. This chain connects TRBV30 to TRBJ1-2, with 8 bases lining up with TRBD1. For the CDR3, the DNA is TGTGCCCGAACCAGGGGGCCGGACTATGGCTACACCTTC. It translates to CARTRGPDYGYTF.